Presented here are 30 T cell receptor beta chains from one specimen sequenced in a study of CD8 T cells in ankylosing spondylitis (dated by TCRdb to about 2017). Results the study describes overall, beyond this receptor: Blood from ankylosing spondylitis patients appeared to be characterized by a TCR beta motif composed of under ten highly homologous amino acid variants.

The protocol used for the library was 5' RACE. For sequencing, an Illumina HiSeq 2500 was employed. The public reads were reprocessed in TCRdb via fastp at Q25 and MiXCR, keeping in-frame beta chains. Each entry is one CDR3 protein sequence, shown with its most common DNA and genes. Across this sample there are 750,000 to 850,000 distinct CDR3 sequences, with about 11% seen only once. The ten largest clones add up to more than 0.5% of the sample. These receptors have no identified antigens. The sample was blood, either unsorted or a sorted T cell fraction (not recorded which). The origin of the receptors is a male donor with ankylosing spondylitis.

This clonotype was seen a few times. This sequence joins TRBV20-1 and TRBJ2-2; 8 nucleotides match TRBD2. V was pared by 6 bases and J by 4 bases, with 7 bases of the junction left unmatched. The CDR3 runs 14 residues. CDR1 and CDR2 (germline): DFQATT, SNEGSKA (reference sequence). Here the CDR3 DNA reads TGCAGTGCCTTAAGCGGGAGTGGCACCGGGGAGCTGTTTTTT. This sequence encodes CSALSGSGTGELFF.

In this sample, this clonotype turned up many times. The chain has TRBV15 and TRBJ2-7; 8 bases map to TRBD2. The germline CDR1 and CDR2 sequences are LNHNV and YYDKDF (reference sequence). V dropped 6 bases and J dropped 1; count of bases not matched to a gene: 5. The CDR3 runs 14 residues. The CDR3 region has the DNA TGTGCCACCAGTCGGAGCGGGAGTTCCTACGAGCAGTACTTC. It encodes CATSRSGSSYEQYF.

This clonotype was found many times. The CDR3 protein is CASSRGANYGYTF. The DNA for the CDR3 is TGTGCCAGCAGCCGAGGTGCTAACTATGGCTACACCTTC. The rearrangement uses TRBV7-9 and TRBJ1-2; D is uncertain. Germline loops: CDR1 SEHNR, CDR2 FQNEAQ (reference sequence). This CDR3 has 13 amino acids. Trimming pared 5 bases from V and 0 bases from J, leaving 7 bases between.

This clonotype was counted ten times or more. V usage is TRBV12-3 or TRBV12-4 and J usage is TRBJ2-7; a weak D match, TRBD1 (6 bases). Trimming pared 6 bases from V and 7 bases from J, leaving 16 bases between. There are 13 residues in the CDR3. The CDR3 region has the DNA TGTGCCAGCAGACCAGGGGCAACGGTGGAGCAGTACTTC. As protein: CASRPGATVEQYF.

This sequence joins TRBV27 and TRBJ2-6; D is uncertain. CDR3 length: 15 amino acids. Per the germline V gene, CDR1 is MNHEY and CDR2 is SMNVEV (reference sequence). The ends were cut back, 3 bases at V and 4 bases at J, with 10 bases in the middle. The CDR3 coding sequence is TGTGCCAGCAGTTTTTGGGGTTTGGGGGCCAACGTCCTGACTTTC. Encoded protein: CASSFWGLGANVLTF.

This clonotype was detected many times. V gene TRBV20-1 combines with J gene TRBJ2-5; D gene ambiguous. This CDR3 is built from 15 residues. V was pared by 0 bases and J by 5 bases, with 16 bases between. Germline CDR1 DFQATT, CDR2 SNEGSKA (reference sequence). CDR3 in amino acids: CSARDGAGSWETQYF. CDR3 nucleotides: TGCAGTGCTAGAGATGGAGCAGGTTCGTGGGAGACCCAGTACTTC.

This clonotype has more than one count but fewer than ten. This chain joins TRBV20-1 and TRBJ2-3; 7 bases agree with TRBD2. This CDR3 has 14 amino acids. V lost 6 bases and J lost 1; bases outside the gene matches: 7. The germline gives CDR1 DFQATT, CDR2 SNEGSKA (reference sequence). In nucleotides, the CDR3 is TGCAGTGCCCTCCGGGGGGATGGCACAGATACGCAGTATTTT. Its translation: CSALRGDGTDTQYF.

This clonotype was recorded at least ten times. The V gene is TRBV29-1, the J gene TRBJ2-1; TRBD2 matches 12 bases. Trimming at V came to 4 bases and at J to 6 bases, leaving 4 bases not matched to a gene. From germline, CDR1 is SQVTM and CDR2 ANQGSEA. This CDR3 comprises 14 residues. The CDR3: CSVALTSGSNEQFF. The CDR3 nucleotides read TGCAGCGTTGCCCTGACTAGCGGGAGCAATGAGCAGTTCTTC.

Ten or more counts support this clonotype. The chain has TRBV12-3 or TRBV12-4 and TRBJ1-2, with a tentative D call TRBD1 (5 bases). The length of the CDR3 is 20 residues. Trimming removed 3 bases at V and 4 bases at J, with 30 bases between. The CDR3 nucleotides read TGTGCCAGCAGTTTTTTAGACCGGACGGTGGTCGAGGAGAGGGGCTATGGCTACACCTTC. Amino acids: CASSFLDRTVVEERGYGYTF.

The rearrangement uses TRBV25-1 and TRBJ2-7; D gene uncertain. The V end lost 1 base, the J end lost 6 bases, and 4 bases lay between the germline ends. CDR3 size: 11 residues. Germline V gene sequence: CDR1 MGHDK, CDR2 SYGVNS. The DNA for the CDR3 is TGTGCCAGCAGTGAATGGGGCGAGCAGTACTTC. Residues: CASSEWGEQYF.

This clonotype was detected only a few times. V is TRBV6-1 and J is TRBJ1-1; D remains ambiguous. Germline assignment: CDR1 MNHNS and CDR2 SASEGT. The V gene lost 2 bases and the J gene lost 0 bases, with 7 bases spanning the gap. The CDR3 has 14 residues. The CDR3 bases are TGTGCCAGCAGTGAACTGATTATGAACACTGAAGCTTTCTTT. This codes for CASSELIMNTEAFF.

The rearrangement uses TRBV27 and TRBJ1-5; D call uncertain. V lost 5 bases and J lost 2, with 13 bases in between. This CDR3 region has 15 residues. Germline values: CDR1 MNHEY, CDR2 SMNVEV (reference sequence). The CDR3 DNA sequence: TGTGCCAGCAGTCCAGGCACGGAGGGCAATCAGCCCCAGCATTTT. Encoded protein: CASSPGTEGNQPQHF.

This clonotype turned up a few times. This chain links TRBV7-2 with TRBJ2-5; D gene unclear. Germline CDR1 reads SGHTA; CDR2 reads FQGNSA. Trimming cost V 1 base and J 7 bases, with 10 bases left between them. The CDR3 runs 13 residues. CDR3 residues: CASSLGALGTQYF. The CDR3 bases are TGTGCCAGCAGCTTAGGAGCTTTAGGGACCCAGTACTTC. The complete variable domain, with remaining parts taken from reference TRBV7-2 and TRBJ2-5, reads GAGVSQSPSNKVTEKGKDVELRCDPISGHTALYWYRQSLGQGLEFLIYFQGNSAPDKSGLPSDRFSAERTGGSVSTLTIQRTQQEDSAVYLCASSLGALGTQYFGPGTRLLVL.

This clonotype has a handful of counts. The chain recombines TRBV21-1 with TRBJ1-2. TRBV21-1 represents a pseudogene. This CDR3 is built from 14 residues. CDR3 in amino acids: CASSKARASYGYTF. The CDR3 DNA sequence: TGTGCCAGCAGCAAAGCGCGGGCCAGCTATGGCTACACCTTC.

The chain employs TRBV20-1 and TRBJ2-3; TRBD2 might be the D (5 bases). CDR3 length equals 16 residues. Germline loops: CDR1 DFQATT, CDR2 SNEGSKA (reference sequence). V was shortened by 3 bases and J by 4 bases, with 20 bases between the two germline ends. The CDR3 DNA follows: TGCAGTGCTAGCACCAAGCGGCTAGTTGAGGCAGATACGCAGTATTTT. This codes for CSASTKRLVEADTQYF.

This clonotype showed up just a few times. The rearrangement joins TRBV4-1 to TRBJ2-1, with TRBD1 as a possible D gene (5 bases). The CDR3 has 14 amino acids. From germline, CDR1 is MGHRA and CDR2 YSYEKL. V was pared by 2 bases and J by 10 bases, with 15 bases between. CDR3 nucleotides: TGCGCCAGCAGCCAACCTAACAAGGGGCGGGAGCAGTTCTTC. Translating gives CASSQPNKGREQFF.

This clonotype occurred a few times. V and J are TRBV5-1 and TRBJ2-5; 9 bases are a match to TRBD1. Germline V gene sequence: CDR1 SGHRS, CDR2 YFSETQ. V was pared by 4 bases and J by 4 bases, with 5 bases of the junction left unmatched. The length of the CDR3 is 14 residues. This chain's CDR3 is CASSLLDRGETQYF. CDR3 in DNA: TGCGCCAGCAGCCTGTTGGACAGGGGAGAGACCCAGTACTTC.

The chain uses TRBV4-3 and TRBJ2-3, with D uncertain. Trimming left V 0 bases short and J 2 bases short, with 6 bases between. Germline CDR1 is LGHNA and CDR2 is YSLEER. The CDR3 has 14 residues. Here the CDR3 DNA reads TGCGCCAGCAGCCAAGATGTAACCACAGATACGCAGTATTTT. Its translation is CASSQDVTTDTQYF.

The chain uses TRBV6-2 or TRBV6-3 and TRBJ2-1; 14 nucleotides line up with TRBD2. V lost 10 bases to trimming and J lost 0 bases; unmatched junction nucleotides: 8. Germline CDR1 MNHEY, CDR2 SVGEGT. The CDR3 contains 17 residues. CDR3 DNA: TGTGCCACCCTGGGACTAGCGGGGGCCAGCTCCTACAATGAGCAGTTCTTC. This encodes CATLGLAGASSYNEQFF.

V is TRBV10-3 and J is TRBJ2-1; TRBD2 is a possible D gene (7 bases). CDR1 and CDR2 from the germline V gene are ENHRY and SYGVKD. V shed 4 bases and J shed 7 bases, with 17 bases lying between them. CDR3 length: 15 residues. This CDR3 reads CAISGQAGAGNEQFF. CDR3 in DNA: TGTGCCATCAGTGGACAGGCGGGAGCAGGAAATGAGCAGTTCTTC.

This chain uses TRBV4-3 with TRBJ2-7; D gene ambiguous. Trimming pared 2 bases from V and 0 bases from J, leaving 11 bases between. The CDR3 loop spans 15 amino acids. Germline CDR1 reads LGHNA; CDR2 reads YSLEER. DNA of the CDR3: TGCGCCAGCAGCCAAATACTACAGTCCTCCTACGAGCAGTACTTC. Protein: CASSQILQSSYEQYF.

The V and J genes are TRBV20-1 and TRBJ1-6; D uncertain. Germline lookup yields CDR1 DFQATT and CDR2 SNEGSKA (reference sequence). Trimming removed 1 base at V and 8 bases at J, with 12 bases between. This CDR3 spans 14 amino acids. The CDR3 region has the DNA TGCAGTGCTAGAGGGCGGGGTACCGATTCACCCCTCCACTTT. Its protein is CSARGRGTDSPLHF.

This clonotype occurred many times. An end of the junction does not agree with germline; a read error may underlie this. The chain links TRBV5-1 to TRBJ2-1, with a possible D match to TRBD2 (6 bases). The length of the CDR3 is 15 residues. The germline V gene encodes CDR1 SGHRS and CDR2 YFSETQ. CDR3 sequence (DNA): TGTGCCAGCAGCTTGGAGGGGAGCTCCTACAATGAGCAGTTCTTC. It encodes CASSLEGSSYNEQFF.

The chain couples TRBV28 to TRBJ2-7, with 11 bases identical to TRBD2. With V trimmed by 8 bases and J by 3 bases, 6 bases remained unmatched. The germline V gene encodes CDR1 MDHEN and CDR2 SYDVKM. The CDR3 sequence is 14 residues long. The CDR3 region has the DNA TGTGCCAGCGGACTAGCGGGCCCGGTCTACGAGCAGTACTTC. It is translated as CASGLAGPVYEQYF.

This clonotype was counted between two and nine times. This rearrangement joins TRBV20-1 to TRBJ2-1; perhaps TRBD2 as D (6 bases). The CDR3 consists of 15 residues. V lost 6 bases, J lost 5 bases, and 20 bases lay in between. The germline gives CDR1 DFQATT, CDR2 SNEGSKA (reference sequence). CDR3: CSAPAGAAGDNEQFF. The CDR3 DNA reads TGCAGTGCCCCAGCCGGAGCAGCGGGTGACAATGAGCAGTTCTTC.

The chain combines TRBV4-3 with TRBJ1-3; D is possibly TRBD1 (5 bases). The CDR3 is made up of 16 amino acids. Germline V gene sequence: CDR1 LGHNA, CDR2 YSLEER. Trimming stripped 0 bases from V and 2 bases from J, with 11 bases between. In DNA, the CDR3 is TGCGCCAGCAGCCAAGAGGGGAAAGGGGCTGGAAACACCATATATTTT. Translation: CASSQEGKGAGNTIYF.

This clonotype showed up just a few times. CDR3 residues: CSATDRAENDEQFF. As DNA, the CDR3 is TGCAGTGCCACCGACAGGGCGGAAAACGATGAGCAGTTCTTC. The chain is built from TRBV20-1 and TRBJ2-1, with 7 bases that match TRBD1. The germline gives CDR1 DFQATT, CDR2 SNEGSKA (reference sequence). The length of the CDR3 is 14 residues. V lost 6 bases to trimming and J lost 8 bases; unmatched junction nucleotides: 13.

This chain's CDR3 is CASSPLRDRGYEQYF. The CDR3, as DNA: TGTGCCAGCAGCCCTCTCCGGGACAGGGGTTACGAGCAGTACTTC. This chain uses TRBV6-2 or TRBV6-3 with TRBJ2-7; 10 bases fit TRBD1. The junction had 9 bases not matched to a gene; V was cut back by 6 bases and J by 4 bases. CDR3 length equals 15 residues. Germline V CDR1 and CDR2: MNHEY, SVGEGT.

This chain connects TRBV20-1 to TRBJ1-4, with TRBD1 as a possible D gene (5 bases). V gave up 1 base and J gave up 8 bases, with 11 bases separating them. Per germline, CDR1 DFQATT and CDR2 SNEGSKA (reference sequence). The length of the CDR3 is 13 residues. The CDR3 is CSARVQGREKLFF. The DNA for the CDR3 is TGCAGTGCTAGAGTCCAGGGAAGAGAAAAACTGTTTTTT.

The sample holds many counts of this clonotype. V gene TRBV27 combines with J gene TRBJ2-5, with D perhaps assigned TRBD1 or TRBD2 (5 bases each). Germline lookup yields CDR1 MNHEY and CDR2 SMNVEV (reference sequence). The CDR3 is 14 residues long. Deletions cut 5 bases from V and 2 bases from J, with 12 bases between. Here the CDR3 DNA reads TGTGCCAGCAGTCCCCGGTGGGGGCAAGAGACCCAGTACTTC. It is translated as CASSPRWGQETQYF.